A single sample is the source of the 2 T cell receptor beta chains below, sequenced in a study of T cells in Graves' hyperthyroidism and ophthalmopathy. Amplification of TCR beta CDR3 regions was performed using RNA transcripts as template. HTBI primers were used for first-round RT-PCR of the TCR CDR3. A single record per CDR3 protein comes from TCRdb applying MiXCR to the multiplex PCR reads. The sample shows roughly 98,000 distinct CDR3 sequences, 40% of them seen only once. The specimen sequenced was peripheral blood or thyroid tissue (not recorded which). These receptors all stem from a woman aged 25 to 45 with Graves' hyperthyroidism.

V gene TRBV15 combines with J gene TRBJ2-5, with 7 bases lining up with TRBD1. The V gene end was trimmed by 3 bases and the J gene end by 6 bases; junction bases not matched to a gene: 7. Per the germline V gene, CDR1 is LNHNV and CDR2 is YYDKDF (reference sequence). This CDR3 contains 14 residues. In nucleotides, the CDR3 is TGTGCCACCAGCAGCCGATACAGGGGAAAGACCCAGTACTTC. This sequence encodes CATSSRYRGKTQYF.

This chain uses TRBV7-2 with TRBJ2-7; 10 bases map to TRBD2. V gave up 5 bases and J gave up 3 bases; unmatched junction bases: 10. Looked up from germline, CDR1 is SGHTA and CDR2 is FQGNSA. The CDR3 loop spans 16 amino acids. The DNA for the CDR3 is TGTGCCAGCAGCCCCCAAAGCGGGAGGGCCCTCTACGAGCAGTACTTC. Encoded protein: CASSPQSGRALYEQYF. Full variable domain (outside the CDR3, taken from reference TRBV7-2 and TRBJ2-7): GAGVSQSPSNKVTEKGKDVELRCDPISGHTALYWYRQSLGQGLEFLIYFQGNSAPDKSGLPSDRFSAERTGGSVSTLTIQRTQQEDSAVYLCASSPQSGRALYEQYFGPGTRLTVT.